This T cell receptor beta chain came from a study of T-cell memory formation after mild COVID-19 (dated by TCRdb to the early 2020s). As for the study more broadly: Most TCR sequence clusters were specific to one of the two donors. Two young, previously healthy adult volunteers, one female and one male, were included in the cohort. In two donors, T-cell clones that expanded and contracted after mild COVID-19 were followed by sequencing TCRalpha and TCRbeta repertoires longitudinally. What the study reported, not specific to this receptor: Balanced CD4/CD8 phenotypes were observed for clones contracting from day 15 to 85, whereas a bias towards CD4+ was observed for a second wave of clones expanding from day 15 to 37. Some responding clones were detected in pre-infection memory, suggesting pre-existing cross-reactive memory T cells joined the SARS-CoV-2 response. Only two mild cases were covered by the study, and larger cohorts that include severe cases with pre-infection samples were considered necessary. The second-wave clones that peaked on day 37 were not confirmed to be SARS-CoV-2 specific. Contracting CD4+ clones were found mainly in CM and EM memory subsets, while CD8+ clones were enriched in EMRA.

With regard to this clonotype: Its antigen target is currently unknown. Base qualities are not recorded, but no much larger clone differs from it by a single base.

TCRdb shows the sequencer as Illumina NovaSeq 6000. Using 5'RACE with constant-segment primers, TCRalpha and TCRbeta cDNA libraries were constructed, with sample barcodes and unique molecular identifiers added in the process. RNA was extracted from every sample with Trizol reagent. Libraries were amplified in two PCR steps, with a second sample barcode and Illumina TruSeq adapters added in the second step. Libraries were sequenced on an Illumina NovaSeq with 2 x 150 bp paired-end reads. Processing in the source paper ran as follows. Demultiplexing of reads and collapsing into UMI-guided consensus sequences were performed with migec v1.2.7. With mixcr v2.1.11, UMI consensuses were aligned to TRA and TRB V and J templates and assembled into clonotypes. A clonotype was counted as expanded or contracted only when both edgeR and NoisET called the clonotype significant, with the noise models trained on biological replicates. edgeR calls used a false discovery rate-adjusted p below 0.01 and a log2 fold-change threshold of 1. As an exploratory analysis of dynamics, max-normalized trajectories of the 1000 most abundant clonotypes were examined with PCA combined with hierarchical clustering. Separately sequenced CD4+ and CD8+ repertoires were used to assign the CD4 or CD8 phenotype of responding clones. TCRdb passed the public sequencing reads through fastp at Q25 and MiXCR, retaining productive beta sequences. All rows with the same CDR3 protein become a single entry with the most common DNA and genes. The V and J calls follow TCRdb's processing rather than the paper's. The sample has over 150,000 distinct CDR3 sequences on record, 10% to 15% of them singletons. The ten largest make up 3% to 4% of the sample.

A distance of 22 bases separates the germline ends of V and J, which lose 7 bases and 6 bases respectively. The CDR3 measures 16 amino acids from cysteine to phenylalanine. The kept DNA is CDR3 alone, 48 bases in frame from the first base. Ficoll-Paque density gradient centrifugation was the method used to isolate PBMCs. Rearrangement joined TRBV12-3 or TRBV12-4 to TRBJ2-1, with an unclear D gene assignment. Sample: PBMCs or a T cell subset sorted from them (not recorded which). This TCR was sampled from a man between 18 and 35 years old who had mild COVID-19 (a few samples of this study predate the infection). The sample titles of this study are shuffled in the database, so cell type and time point are left out; the donor was told from shared clones. The DNA reads as follows: TGTGCCAGCAACAGCAATGGGTATATATTCGGCAATGAGCAGTTCTTC. The encoded protein is CASNSNGYIFGNEQFF.